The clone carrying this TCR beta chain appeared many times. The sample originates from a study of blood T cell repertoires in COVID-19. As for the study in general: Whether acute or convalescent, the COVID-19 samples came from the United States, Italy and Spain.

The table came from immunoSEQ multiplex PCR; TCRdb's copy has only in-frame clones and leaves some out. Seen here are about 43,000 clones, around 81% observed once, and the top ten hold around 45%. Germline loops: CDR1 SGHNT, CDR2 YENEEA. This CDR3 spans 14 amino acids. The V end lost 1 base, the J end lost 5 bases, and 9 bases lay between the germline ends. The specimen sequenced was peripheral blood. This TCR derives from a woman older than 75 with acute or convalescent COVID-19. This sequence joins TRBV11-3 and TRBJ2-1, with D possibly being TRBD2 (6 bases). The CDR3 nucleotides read TGTGCCAGCAGCTTAGCGGGACTTAACAATGAGCAGTTCTTC. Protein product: CASSLAGLNNEQFF.